The T cell receptor beta chain described here comes from a study of CD8+CD57+ T cells in acquired aplastic anemia. Study outcomes and limitations: A significant difference in CD8+ Simpson's diversity between patients and controls was not found.

With regard to this clonotype: What it binds is not known. A read error is possible here, since a much larger clone lies one base away.

Genomic DNA served as template for TCR beta VDJ and CDR3 profiling. MiXCR was run by TCRdb on the reads, yielding one entry per CDR3 protein. This table has 400,000 to 600,000 distinct CDR3 sequences, around 32% appearing once. This CDR3 region has 12 residues. From germline, CDR1 is DFQATT and CDR2 SNEGSKA (reference sequence). For sequencing, patients were chosen who had shown expansion of CD8+CD57+ cells by flow cytometry. This chain links TRBV20-1 with TRBJ1-2; D uncertain. The sequence was collected from a human donor with aplastic anemia. Sequenced: sorted CD4+, CD8+, or CD8+CD57+ T cells (not recorded which) from PBMCs. The CDR3 region is CGASAVPYGYTF. The CDR3 DNA is TGCGGTGCTAGTGCTGTTCCGTATGGCTACACCTTC.